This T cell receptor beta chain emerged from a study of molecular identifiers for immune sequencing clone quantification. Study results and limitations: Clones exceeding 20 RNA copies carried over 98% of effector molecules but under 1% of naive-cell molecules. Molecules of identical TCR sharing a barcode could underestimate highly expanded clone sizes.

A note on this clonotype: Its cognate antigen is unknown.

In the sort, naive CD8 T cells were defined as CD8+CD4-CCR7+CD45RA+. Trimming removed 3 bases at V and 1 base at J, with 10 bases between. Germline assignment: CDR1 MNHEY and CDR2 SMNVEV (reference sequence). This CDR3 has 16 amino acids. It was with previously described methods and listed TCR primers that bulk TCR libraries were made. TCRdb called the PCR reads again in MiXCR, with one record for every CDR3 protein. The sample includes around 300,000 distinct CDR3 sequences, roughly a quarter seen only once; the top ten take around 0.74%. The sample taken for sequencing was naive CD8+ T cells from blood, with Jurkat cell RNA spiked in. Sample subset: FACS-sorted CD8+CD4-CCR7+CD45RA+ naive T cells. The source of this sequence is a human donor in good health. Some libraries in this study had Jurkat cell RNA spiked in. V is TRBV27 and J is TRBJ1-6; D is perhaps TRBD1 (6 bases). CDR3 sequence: CASSFQGRSYNSPLHF. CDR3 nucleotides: TGTGCCAGCAGTTTTCAGGGGCGTTCCTATAATTCACCCCTCCACTTT.